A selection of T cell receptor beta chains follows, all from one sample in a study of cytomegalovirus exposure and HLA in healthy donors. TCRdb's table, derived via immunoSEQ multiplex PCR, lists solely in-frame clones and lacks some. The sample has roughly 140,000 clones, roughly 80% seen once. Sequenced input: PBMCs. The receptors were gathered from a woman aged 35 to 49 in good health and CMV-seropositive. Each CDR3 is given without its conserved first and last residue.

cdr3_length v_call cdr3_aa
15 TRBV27 ASSQNGLAGGRETQY
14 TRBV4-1 ASSPSAGGLTDTQY
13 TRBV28 ASSSVNSPNEKLF
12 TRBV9 ASSVDSVNTEAF
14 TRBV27 ASSLYPLGGNYGYT
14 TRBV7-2 ASSLATAGGQNEQF
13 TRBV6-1 ASSEGRESNQPQH
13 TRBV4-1 ASSRPPSGQETQY
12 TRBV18 ASSPPKTAYEQY
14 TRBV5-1 ASSLVGTGVGNTIY
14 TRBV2 ASRERPRDSSYEQY
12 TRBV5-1 ASSWSDSQETQY
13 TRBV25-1 ASSGMGGLSGELF
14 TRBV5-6 ASSLGPAGAQETQY
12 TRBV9 ASSNPGQIAEAF
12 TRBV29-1 SVRTSGGYDEQF
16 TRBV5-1 ASSLVGTGTFDTGELF
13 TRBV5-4 ASSPGVTGGYEQY
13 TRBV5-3 ARSLGGTGGSGYT
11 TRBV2 ASSGTANTEAF
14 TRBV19 ASSTLSTGTIHGYT
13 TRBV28 ASSTLTGAGYGYT
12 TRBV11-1 ASSPGTGGHEQF
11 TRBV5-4 ASSLGWRETQY
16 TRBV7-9 ASSLSVSLAGGLGEQF
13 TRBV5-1 ASSLGGGASDTQY
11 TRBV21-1 ASSSQGSYGYT
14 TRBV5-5 ASSLVGGPSNSPLH
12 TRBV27 ASRTTGGTETQY
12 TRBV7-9 ASSPRSAGGPQH
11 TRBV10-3 ATTSGPFNEQF
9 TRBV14 ASSQSGEAF
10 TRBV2 ASSRTSEGYT
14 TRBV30 AWRSGLAQNTGELF
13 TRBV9 ASSVDGQRTKTQY
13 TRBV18 ASSPSAGAGTEAF
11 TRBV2 ATGTDMNTEAF
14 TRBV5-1 ASSFTGTSRAETQY
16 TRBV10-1 ASSDLAGGKEGTDTQY
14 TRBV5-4 ASSLAWDTGSYEQY
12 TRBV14 ASSPIVGYNEQF
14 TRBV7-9 ASSSGQGQDNYGYT
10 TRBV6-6 ASSYRDNEQF
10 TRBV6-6 ATTTGKQPQH
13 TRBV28 ASSFRDRPNEKLF
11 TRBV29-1 SVASGTVTEQY
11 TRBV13 ASSHDRAYGYT
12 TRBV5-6 ASSSTGGEETQY
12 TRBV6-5 ASSRKGRRTEAF
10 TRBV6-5 ASRTGVLGQF
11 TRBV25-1 ASSDQGSTEAF
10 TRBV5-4 ASSELGSPLH
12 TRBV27 ASSFNRVPYEQY
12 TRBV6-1 ASSQNPGAQGYT
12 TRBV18 ASSRRTSGDEQF
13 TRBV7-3 ASSFRAPKDYEQY
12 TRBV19 ANSIGGPRDTIY
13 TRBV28 ASRRDDRANTEAF
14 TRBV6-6 ASSYLAPLNGDEQF